Each of the 11 T cell receptor beta chains below was sequenced from the same sample in a study. One entry per CDR3 protein results from TCRdb running MiXCR on the 5' RACE reads. Here the sample spans 45,000 to 55,000 distinct CDR3 sequences, more than 20% being singletons. The sequencing sample was made of tumor-infiltrating naive CD4+ T cells sorted from the breast tumor. Documented subset: naive CD4+ T cells, CD4+CD45RA+CD25-. These receptors all come from a female donor with breast cancer.

By proportion, this clonotype is medium-sized. The rearrangement uses TRBV9 and TRBJ2-1, with 7 bases fitting TRBD2. This CDR3 contains 14 residues. V was clipped by 0 bases and J by 6 bases; unmatched bases: 3. Germline V gene data show CDR1 as SGDLS and CDR2 as YYNGEE. CDR3 sequence (DNA): TGTGCCAGCAGCGTAGCTACGGGGGGCAATGAGCAGTTCTTC. Translating it yields CASSVATGGNEQFF.

This clonotype turned up a few times. V gene TRBV12-3 or TRBV12-4 combines with J gene TRBJ1-4; unclear D gene. The CDR3 extends over 13 amino acids. V was clipped by 4 bases and J by 8 bases, with 11 bases between them. The CDR3: CASSYRGSEKLFF. The CDR3 DNA reads as TGTGCCAGCAGTTATAGAGGGAGCGAAAAACTGTTTTTT.

The gene calls are TRBV5-1 and TRBJ2-3, with D maybe TRBD2 (5 bases). Trimming left V 1 base short and J 9 bases short, with 9 bases between. The CDR3 spans 12 residues. Per germline, CDR1 SGHRS and CDR2 YFSETQ. The CDR3 DNA is TGCGCCAGCAGCTTGAGCGGAAAAACGCAGTATTTT. Its translation is CASSLSGKTQYF.

This clonotype was seen just once. The genes are TRBV5-1 and TRBJ2-4; perhaps TRBD1 as D (5 bases). The germline gives CDR1 SGHRS, CDR2 YFSETQ. The CDR3 extends over 17 amino acids. The ends were cut back, 2 bases at V and 7 bases at J, with 22 bases in the middle. The CDR3 region is CASSLTSTDSIQNIQYF. The DNA of the CDR3 is TGCGCCAGCAGCTTAACGTCGACCGACAGTATACAGAACATTCAGTACTTC. Combining the CDR3 with reference TRBV5-1 and TRBJ2-4 gives the whole variable domain KAGVTQTPRYLIKTRGQQVTLSCSPISGHRSVSWYQQTPGQGLQFLFEYFSETQRNKGNFPGRFSGRQFSNSRSEMNVSTLELGDSALYLCASSLTSTDSIQNIQYFGAGTRLSVL.

This clonotype was seen a handful of times. This chain uses TRBV7-3 with TRBJ2-1; TRBD2 aligns across 7 bases. J lost 9 bases, V lost 5 bases, and 7 bases had no gene match. CDR1 is SGHTA, CDR2 FQGTGA, per germline. CDR3 length: 13 amino acids. The CDR3 is CASSQNREGEQFF. CDR3 sequence (DNA): TGTGCCAGCAGCCAGAATAGGGAGGGTGAGCAGTTCTTC.

The chain carries TRBV6-5 and TRBJ2-7, with D possibly matching TRBD2 (7 bases). V dropped 10 bases and J dropped 1 base, with 17 bases sitting between them. The CDR3 consists of 14 residues. Germline V gives CDR1 MNHEY, CDR2 SVGAGI. The DNA for the CDR3 is TGTGCCACCCAACAGGGAGGGCTTTCCTACGAGCAGTACTTC. It translates to CATQQGGLSYEQYF.

The rearrangement joins TRBV10-2 to TRBJ2-1; the D is unclear. This CDR3 is 16 amino acids long. Trimming stripped 4 bases from V and 3 bases from J, with 16 bases between. CDR1 and CDR2 (germline): WSHSY, SAAADI. CDR3 region: CASSVGRVRSYNEQFF. The CDR3 DNA reads as TGCGCCAGCAGTGTAGGTAGGGTGAGAAGCTACAATGAGCAGTTCTTC.

This clonotype was detected many times. V and J are TRBV7-2 and TRBJ2-7; D is undetermined. The germline V gene has CDR1 SGHTA and CDR2 FQGNSA. CDR3 length: 14 amino acids. V was clipped by 0 bases and J by 4 bases, with 10 bases between them. The CDR3 DNA sequence: TGTGCCAGCAGCTTAGCCGGCTCCCCGTACGAGCAGTACTTC. It specifies CASSLAGSPYEQYF.

The DNA of the CDR3 is TGTGCCAGCAGCTTAGTTTTGTCCTACGAGCAGTACTTC. Translated, it gives CASSLVLSYEQYF. The chain joins TRBV7-9 to TRBJ2-7; D remains ambiguous. CDR1 is SEHNR and CDR2 is FQNEAQ in the germline V gene (reference sequence). The CDR3 loop spans 13 amino acids. Trimming cost V 1 base and J 1 base, with 5 bases left between them.

V is TRBV7-9 and J is TRBJ2-7; 8 nucleotides match TRBD1. CDR3 size: 13 residues. V gave up 1 base and J gave up 10 bases; unmatched junction bases: 6. Germline V lookup: CDR1 SEHNR, CDR2 FQNEAQ (reference sequence). CDR3 amino acids: CASSLVGQGAQYF. CDR3 in DNA: TGTGCCAGCAGCTTAGTAGGACAGGGAGCTCAGTACTTC.

The J gene is TRBJ1-4, the V gene TRBV12-3 or TRBV12-4; D not certain. Between the trimmed V and J ends, which lost 8 bases and 0 bases, there was a span of 7 bases. The CDR3 runs 13 residues. The CDR3 bases are TGTGCCAGCGCCCAAGCAACTAATGAAAAACTGTTTTTT. Its translation: CASAQATNEKLFF.